This T cell receptor beta chain was identified in a study of blood T cell repertoires in COVID-19. Study-wide background: In each case, the material was cDNA or gDNA derived from T cells, B-cell-depleted T cells, or PBMCs.

Some clones are missing from TCRdb's copy, which holds only in-frame ones; the method was immunoSEQ multiplex PCR. This sample yields 65,000 to 80,000 clones, of which about 88% are seen a single time; around 2.5% belongs to the top ten. The clonotype was recovered from a man in his 70s with active or convalescent COVID-19. Sequences were obtained from peripheral blood.

CDR3 protein: CASSIRAGGRGNGYTF. The CDR3 DNA is TGTGCCAGTAGTATAAGGGCCGGGGGAAGAGGTAATGGCTACACCTTC. The chain combines TRBV19 with TRBJ1-2; TRBD1 is a possible D gene (5 bases). The germline V gene has CDR1 LNHDA and CDR2 SQIVND (reference sequence). V was clipped by 2 bases and J by 6 bases, with 19 bases between them. The CDR3 covers 16 residues.